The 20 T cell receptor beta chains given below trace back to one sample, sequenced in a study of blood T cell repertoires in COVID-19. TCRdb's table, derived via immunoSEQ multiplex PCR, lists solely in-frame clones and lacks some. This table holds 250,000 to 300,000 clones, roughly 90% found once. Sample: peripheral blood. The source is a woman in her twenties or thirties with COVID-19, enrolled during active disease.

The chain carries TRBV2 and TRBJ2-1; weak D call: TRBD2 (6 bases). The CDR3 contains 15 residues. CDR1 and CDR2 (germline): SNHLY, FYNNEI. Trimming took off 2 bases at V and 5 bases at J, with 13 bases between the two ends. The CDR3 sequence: CASSEPGLGNNEQFF. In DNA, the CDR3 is TGTGCCAGCAGTGAACCGGGACTGGGAAACAATGAGCAGTTCTTC.

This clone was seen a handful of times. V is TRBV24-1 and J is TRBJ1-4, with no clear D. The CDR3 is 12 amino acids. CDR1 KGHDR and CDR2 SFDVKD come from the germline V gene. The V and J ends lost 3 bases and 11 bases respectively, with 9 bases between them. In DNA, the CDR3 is TGTGCCACCAGTGATCCGGGTGGGAAACTGTTTTTT. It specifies CATSDPGGKLFF.

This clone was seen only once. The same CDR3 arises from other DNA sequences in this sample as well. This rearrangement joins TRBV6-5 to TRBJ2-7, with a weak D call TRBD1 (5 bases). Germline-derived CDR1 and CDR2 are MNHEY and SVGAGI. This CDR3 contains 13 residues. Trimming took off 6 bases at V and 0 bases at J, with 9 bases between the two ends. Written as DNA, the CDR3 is TGTGCCAGCAGGACAGTGAGCTCCTACGAGCAGTACTTC. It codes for CASRTVSSYEQYF.

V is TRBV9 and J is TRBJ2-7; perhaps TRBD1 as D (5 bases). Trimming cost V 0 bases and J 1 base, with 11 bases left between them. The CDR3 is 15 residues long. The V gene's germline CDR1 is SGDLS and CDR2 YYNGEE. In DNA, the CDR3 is TGTGCCAGCAGCGTAGGTCCAGGGCCGTCCTACGAGCAGTACTTC. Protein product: CASSVGPGPSYEQYF.

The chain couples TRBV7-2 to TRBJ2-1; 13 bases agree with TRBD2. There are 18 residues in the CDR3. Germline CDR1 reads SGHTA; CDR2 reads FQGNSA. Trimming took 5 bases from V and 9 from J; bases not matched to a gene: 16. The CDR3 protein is CASSPRTSGSNVVGEQFF. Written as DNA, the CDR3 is TGTGCCAGCAGCCCCCGGACTAGCGGGAGTAACGTGGTGGGTGAGCAGTTCTTC.

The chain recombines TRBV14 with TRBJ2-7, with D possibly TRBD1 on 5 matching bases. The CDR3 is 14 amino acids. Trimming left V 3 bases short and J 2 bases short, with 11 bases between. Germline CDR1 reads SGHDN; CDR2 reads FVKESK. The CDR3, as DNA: TGTGCCAGCAGCCACCAGGGCAGTCCCTACGAGCAGTACTTC. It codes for CASSHQGSPYEQYF.

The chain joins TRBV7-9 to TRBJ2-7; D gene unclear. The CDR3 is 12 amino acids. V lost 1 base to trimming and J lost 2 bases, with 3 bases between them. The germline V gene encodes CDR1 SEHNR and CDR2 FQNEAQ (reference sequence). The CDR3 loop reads CASSLDTYEQYF. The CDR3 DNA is TGTGCCAGCAGCTTAGATACCTACGAGCAGTACTTC.

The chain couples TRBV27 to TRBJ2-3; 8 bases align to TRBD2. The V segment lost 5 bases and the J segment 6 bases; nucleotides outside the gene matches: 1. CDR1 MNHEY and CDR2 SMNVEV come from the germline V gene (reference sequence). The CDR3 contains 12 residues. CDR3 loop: CASSVAGDTQYF. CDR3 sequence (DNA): TGTGCCAGCAGTGTAGCGGGGGATACGCAGTATTTT.

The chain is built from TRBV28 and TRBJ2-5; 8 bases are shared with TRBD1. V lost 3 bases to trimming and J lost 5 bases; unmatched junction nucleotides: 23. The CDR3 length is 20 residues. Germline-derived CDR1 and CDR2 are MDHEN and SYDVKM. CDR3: CASSLPPDDLRTQGAETQYF. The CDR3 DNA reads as TGTGCCAGCAGTTTGCCACCCGACGACTTACGGACGCAGGGGGCGGAGACCCAGTACTTC.

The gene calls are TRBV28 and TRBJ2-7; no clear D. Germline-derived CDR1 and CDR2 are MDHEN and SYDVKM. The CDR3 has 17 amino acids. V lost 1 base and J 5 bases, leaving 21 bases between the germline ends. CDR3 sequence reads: CASSLFTRVSPHHEQYF. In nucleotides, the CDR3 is TGTGCCAGCAGTTTATTCACCCGGGTTTCTCCTCACCACGAGCAGTACTTC. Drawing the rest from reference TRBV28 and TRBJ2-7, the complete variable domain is DVKVTQSSRYLVKRTGEKVFLECVQDMDHENMFWYRQDPGLGLRLIYFSYDVKMKEKGDIPEGYSVSREKKERFSLILESASTNQTSMYLCASSLFTRVSPHHEQYFGPGTRLTVT.

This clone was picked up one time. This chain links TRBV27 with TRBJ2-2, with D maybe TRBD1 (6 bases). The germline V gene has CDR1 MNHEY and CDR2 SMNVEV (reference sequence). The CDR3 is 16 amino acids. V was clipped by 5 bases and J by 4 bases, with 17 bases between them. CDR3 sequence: CASSARSRGSTGELFF. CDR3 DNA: TGTGCCAGCAGTGCCCGTTCCAGGGGAAGCACCGGGGAGCTGTTTTTT.

The CDR3 DNA sequence: TGCGCCAGCAGCTTACTCCCGACAGGGGGCATGGACGAGCAGTACTTC. This sequence encodes CASSLLPTGGMDEQYF. The V and J genes are TRBV5-1 and TRBJ2-7, with TRBD1 identical over 10 bases. CDR3 length: 16 residues. With 2 bases clipped from V and 5 bases from J, the junction kept 10 bases outside the gene matches. In germline, CDR1 is SGHRS, CDR2 YFSETQ.

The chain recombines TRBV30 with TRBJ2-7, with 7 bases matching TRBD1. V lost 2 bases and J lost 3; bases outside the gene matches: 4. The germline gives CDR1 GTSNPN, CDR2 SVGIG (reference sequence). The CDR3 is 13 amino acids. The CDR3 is CAWSLDRNYEQYF. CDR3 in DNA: TGTGCCTGGAGTTTGGACAGGAACTACGAGCAGTACTTC. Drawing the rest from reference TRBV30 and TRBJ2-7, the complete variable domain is SQTIHQWPATLVQPVGSPLSLECTVEGTSNPNLYWYRQAAGRGLQLLFYSVGIGQISSEVPQNLSASRPQDRQFILSSKKLLLSDSGFYLCAWSLDRNYEQYFGPGTRLTVT.

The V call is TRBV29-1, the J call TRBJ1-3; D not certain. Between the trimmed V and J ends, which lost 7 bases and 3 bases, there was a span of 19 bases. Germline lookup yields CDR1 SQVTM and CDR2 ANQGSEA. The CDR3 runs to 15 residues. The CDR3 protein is CSARTSGMDGNTIYF. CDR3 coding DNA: TGCAGCGCCCGAACCTCCGGGATGGATGGAAACACCATATATTTT. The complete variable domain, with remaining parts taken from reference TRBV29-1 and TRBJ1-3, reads SAVISQKPSRDICQRGTSLTIQCQVDSQVTMMFWYRQQPGQSLTLIATANQGSEATYESGFVIDKFPISRPNLTFSTLTVSNMSPEDSSIYLCSARTSGMDGNTIYFGEGSWLTVV.

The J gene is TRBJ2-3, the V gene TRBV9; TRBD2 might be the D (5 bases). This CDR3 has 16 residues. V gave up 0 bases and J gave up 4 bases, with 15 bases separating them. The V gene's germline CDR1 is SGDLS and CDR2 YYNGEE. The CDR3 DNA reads TGTGCCAGCAGCGTAGACCTGCGGACTCGGGCAGATACGCAGTATTTT. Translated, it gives CASSVDLRTRADTQYF.

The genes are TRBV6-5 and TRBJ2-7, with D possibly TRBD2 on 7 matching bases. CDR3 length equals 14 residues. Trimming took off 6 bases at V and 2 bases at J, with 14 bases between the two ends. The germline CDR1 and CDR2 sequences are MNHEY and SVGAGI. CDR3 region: CASRRAGGPYEQYF. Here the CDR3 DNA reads TGTGCCAGCAGGAGGGCCGGGGGGCCCTACGAGCAGTACTTC.

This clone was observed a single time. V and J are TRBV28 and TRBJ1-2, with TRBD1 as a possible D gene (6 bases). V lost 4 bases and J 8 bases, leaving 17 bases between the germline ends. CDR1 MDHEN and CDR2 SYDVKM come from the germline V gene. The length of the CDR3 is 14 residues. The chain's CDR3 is CASSSNTGMGGYTF. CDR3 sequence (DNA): TGTGCCAGCAGTTCCAACACAGGGATGGGGGGCTACACCTTC.

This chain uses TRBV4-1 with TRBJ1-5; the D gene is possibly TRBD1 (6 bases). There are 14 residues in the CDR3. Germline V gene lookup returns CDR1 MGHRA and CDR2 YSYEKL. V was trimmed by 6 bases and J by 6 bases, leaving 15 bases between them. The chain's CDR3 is CASSVLQGAQPQHF. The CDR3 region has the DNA TGCGCCAGCAGTGTCTTACAGGGCGCTCAGCCCCAGCATTTT.

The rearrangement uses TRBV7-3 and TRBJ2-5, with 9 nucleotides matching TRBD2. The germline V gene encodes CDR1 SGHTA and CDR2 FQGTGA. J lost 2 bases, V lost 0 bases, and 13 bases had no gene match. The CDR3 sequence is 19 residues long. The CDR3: CASSLTRGSGRLGQETQYF. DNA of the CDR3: TGTGCCAGCAGCTTAACGAGGGGAAGCGGGAGGTTGGGGCAAGAGACCCAGTACTTC.

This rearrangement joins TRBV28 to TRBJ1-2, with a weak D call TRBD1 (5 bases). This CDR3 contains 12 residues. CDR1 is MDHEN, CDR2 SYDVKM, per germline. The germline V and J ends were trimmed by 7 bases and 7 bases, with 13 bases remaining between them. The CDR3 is CASTAGVVGYTF. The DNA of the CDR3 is TGTGCCAGCACCGCGGGGGTGGTTGGCTACACCTTC.